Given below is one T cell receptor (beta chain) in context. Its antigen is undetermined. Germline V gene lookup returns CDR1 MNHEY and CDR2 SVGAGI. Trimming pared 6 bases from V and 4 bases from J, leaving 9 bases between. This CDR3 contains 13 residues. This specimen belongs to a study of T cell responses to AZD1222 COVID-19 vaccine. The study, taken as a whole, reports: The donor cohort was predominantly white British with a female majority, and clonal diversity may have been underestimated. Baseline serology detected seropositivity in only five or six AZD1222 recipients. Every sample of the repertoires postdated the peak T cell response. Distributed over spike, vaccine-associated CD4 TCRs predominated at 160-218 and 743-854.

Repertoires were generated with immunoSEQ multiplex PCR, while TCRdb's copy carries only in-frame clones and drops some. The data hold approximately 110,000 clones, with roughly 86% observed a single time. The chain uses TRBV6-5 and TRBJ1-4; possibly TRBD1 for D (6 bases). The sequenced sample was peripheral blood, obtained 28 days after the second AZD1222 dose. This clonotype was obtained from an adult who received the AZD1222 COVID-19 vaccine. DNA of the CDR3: TGTGCCAGCAGACAGGGAAATAATGAAAAACTGTTTTTT. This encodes CASRQGNNEKLFF.